These 25 T cell receptor beta chains were sequenced from one sample in a study of T cell changes during pregnancy in multiple sclerosis. Profiling relied on immunoSEQ multiplex PCR, and the TCRdb table lists in-frame clones only, not all of them. The sample contains roughly 30,000 clones, approximately 87% of which appear only once. Here the sequenced sample was CD8+ T cells from peripheral blood mononuclear cells, taken after pregnancy. These TCRs come from a female donor with multiple sclerosis, enrolled in a pregnancy study.

The CDR3 spells CASSEVSGGPTGELFF. The CDR3 DNA reads as TGTGCCAGCAGTGAAGTTAGCGGGGGGCCCACCGGGGAGCTGTTTTTT. J is TRBJ2-2 and V is TRBV7-2, with 10 bases lining up with TRBD2. The junction had 8 bases not matched to a gene; V was cut back by 6 bases and J by 4 bases. The CDR3 has 16 amino acids. Germline CDR1 and CDR2: SGHTA and FQGNSA.

With regard to this clone: Different DNA sequences within this sample yield the same CDR3. V gene TRBV6-1 combines with J gene TRBJ2-1; 12 nucleotides align to TRBD2. The ends lost 2 bases at V and 4 bases at J; junction bases unmatched: 0. Germline CDR1 reads MNHNS; CDR2 reads SASEGT. This CDR3 comprises 15 residues. The CDR3 DNA follows: TGTGCCAGCAGTGAACTAGCGGGGGGGTACAATGAGCAGTTCTTC. The encoded protein is CASSELAGGYNEQFF.

This clone was counted a few times. This rearrangement joins TRBV7-2 to TRBJ2-5; tentatively, D is TRBD2 (5 bases). V was trimmed by 5 bases and J by 3 bases, leaving 13 bases between them. Germline-derived CDR1 and CDR2 are SGHTA and FQGNSA. CDR3 length: 14 residues. CDR3 amino acids: CASSPLAGEETQYF. In DNA form, the CDR3 reads TGTGCCAGCAGCCCCCTGGCCGGGGAAGAGACCCAGTACTTC.

Here the CDR3 reads CASSSTGMDYGYTF. CDR3 nucleotide sequence: TGTGCCAGCAGTTCGACAGGGATGGACTATGGCTACACCTTC. V usage is TRBV6-5 and J usage is TRBJ1-2; 7 bases align to TRBD1. CDR3 length equals 14 residues. Germline values: CDR1 MNHEY, CDR2 SVGAGI. V trimming: 4 bases; J trimming: 3 bases; junction bases outside the gene matches: 5.

This chain joins TRBV11-2 and TRBJ2-5; TRBD2 aligns across 9 bases. J lost 2 bases, V lost 7 bases, and 8 bases had no gene match. This CDR3 is built from 15 residues. CDR1 is SGHAT and CDR2 is FQNNGV in the germline V gene. The CDR3 nucleotides read TGTGCCAGCACCCCCGGAGCGGGGGGACAAGAGACCCAGTACTTC. Translation: CASTPGAGGQETQYF.

V and J are TRBV11-2 and TRBJ2-7, with TRBD1 identical over 8 bases. The CDR3 has 18 residues. V was clipped by 3 bases and J by 3 bases; unmatched bases: 16. Germline CDR1 reads SGHAT; CDR2 reads FQNNGV. The CDR3, as DNA: TGTGCCAGCAGCTTCATCGGACAGGGATCTTCCGCCAACTACGAGCAGTACTTC. It is translated as CASSFIGQGSSANYEQYF. The entire variable domain, with the rest obtained from reference TRBV11-2 and TRBJ2-7, is as follows: EAGVAQSPRYKIIEKRQSVAFWCNPISGHATLYWYQQILGQGPKLLIQFQNNGVVDDSQLPKDRFSAERLKGVDSTLKIQPAKLEDSAVYLCASSFIGQGSSANYEQYFGPGTRLTVT.

This sequence joins TRBV28 and TRBJ2-7; TRBD1 matches 9 bases. V shed 5 bases, J shed 4 bases, and the junction held 12 bases outside the gene matches. CDR1 is MDHEN and CDR2 is SYDVKM in the germline V gene. The CDR3 runs to 16 residues. CDR3 region: CASSPLGTGQGYEQYF. The CDR3 bases are TGTGCCAGCAGTCCCCTTGGGACGGGACAGGGTTACGAGCAGTACTTC.

The chain uses TRBV30 and TRBJ1-2, with TRBD1 as a possible D gene (5 bases). Trimming removed 0 bases from V and 6 bases from J, with 14 bases in between. This CDR3 is 14 amino acids long. Looked up from germline, CDR1 is GTSNPN and CDR2 is SVGIG (reference sequence). The CDR3 here is CAWSVGQGNHGYTF. CDR3 in DNA: TGTGCCTGGAGTGTAGGCCAGGGCAACCATGGCTACACCTTC.

The chain couples TRBV6-5 to TRBJ1-1, with D unresolved. The V end lost 7 bases, the J end lost 8 bases, and 8 bases lay between the germline ends. CDR3 length: 10 residues. The germline V gene encodes CDR1 MNHEY and CDR2 SVGAGI. CDR3 loop: CASIFGEAFF. In DNA form, the CDR3 reads TGTGCCAGCATCTTCGGGGAAGCTTTCTTT.

The V gene is TRBV7-9, the J gene TRBJ1-6, with TRBD1 identical over 8 bases. The germline CDR1 and CDR2 sequences are SEHNR and FQNEAQ (reference sequence). V lost 2 bases, J lost 1 base, and 7 bases stayed unmatched. The CDR3 contains 18 residues. The CDR3 sequence: CASSLRTGLGSYNSPLHF. CDR3 sequence (DNA): TGTGCCAGCAGCTTAAGGACAGGGCTTGGGTCCTATAATTCACCCCTCCACTTT.

The chain recombines TRBV30 with TRBJ1-2; D might be TRBD1 (5 bases). CDR3 length: 13 residues. Germline-derived CDR1 and CDR2 are GTSNPN and SVGIG (reference sequence). With 0 bases removed from V and 0 bases from J, the gap between germline ends came to 5 bases. The CDR3 spells CAWSVTANYGYTF. The CDR3 coding sequence is TGTGCCTGGAGTGTGACAGCTAACTATGGCTACACCTTC.

The chain couples TRBV28 to TRBJ2-7, with D tentatively TRBD2 (6 bases). In germline, CDR1 is MDHEN, CDR2 SYDVKM. The V and J ends lost 5 bases and 0 bases respectively, with 8 bases between them. The CDR3 extends over 13 amino acids. The chain's CDR3 is CASSRGTSYEQYF. The CDR3 DNA reads TGTGCCAGCAGTCGGGGGACCTCCTACGAGCAGTACTTC.

This clone was observed once. V gene TRBV18 combines with J gene TRBJ1-2; D may be TRBD1 (5 bases). The CDR3 has 14 residues. V was cut by 2 bases and J by 8 bases, with 15 bases left in between. CDR1 KGHSH and CDR2 LQKENI come from the germline V gene. CDR3 region: CASSPAAGLGGYTF. The CDR3 nucleotides read TGTGCCAGCTCACCAGCCGCAGGGCTTGGAGGCTACACCTTC.

This clone came up a few times. This chain uses TRBV6-4 with TRBJ2-1; TRBD1 is a possible D gene (5 bases). There are 13 residues in the CDR3. The V gene's germline CDR1 is MRHNA and CDR2 SNTAGT. V was cut by 4 bases and J by 2 bases, with 6 bases left in between. The CDR3 coding sequence is TGTGCCAGCAGTGCGGACACCTACAATGAGCAGTTCTTC. It specifies CASSADTYNEQFF.

There are a few counts of this clone. The chain is built from TRBV6-4 and TRBJ2-3; 9 bases are a match to TRBD2. The V gene's germline CDR1 is MRHNA and CDR2 SNTAGT. The junction had 3 bases not matched to a gene; V was cut back by 6 bases and J by 2 bases. The CDR3 runs 14 residues. This chain's CDR3 is CASSPSGATDTQYF. For the CDR3, the DNA is TGTGCCAGCAGCCCTAGCGGGGCCACAGATACGCAGTATTTT.

The gene calls are TRBV7-9 and TRBJ1-6; TRBD1 aligns across 10 bases. This CDR3 has 14 residues. CDR1 and CDR2 from the germline V gene are SEHNR and FQNEAQ (reference sequence). The junction had 4 bases not matched to a gene; V was cut back by 5 bases and J by 9 bases. Here the CDR3 DNA reads TGTGCCAGCAGCCCCGGGACAGGGGCTTCACCCCTCCACTTT. Protein product: CASSPGTGASPLHF.

The chain is built from TRBV5-6 and TRBJ1-1; no firm D call. CDR3 size: 15 residues. Germline loops: CDR1 SGHDT, CDR2 YYEEEE. V shed 4 bases and J shed 0 bases, with 13 bases lying between them. DNA of the CDR3: TGTGCCAGCAGCCCGGGTTACGGGGTGAACACTGAAGCTTTCTTT. Its translation is CASSPGYGVNTEAFF.

This chain joins TRBV13 and TRBJ2-7; 8 positions agree with TRBD1. The J segment lost 7 bases and the V segment lost 5 bases, leaving 13 bases of the junction unmatched. Germline loops: CDR1 PRHDT, CDR2 FYEKMQ (reference sequence). This CDR3 has 15 residues. The CDR3 coding sequence is TGTGCCAGCAGCCCTAACCCCGGGACAGGCTCAGAGCAGTACTTC. This gives the protein CASSPNPGTGSEQYF.

Only a few counts were recorded for this clone. The chain couples TRBV27 to TRBJ1-1, with a weak D call TRBD1 (5 bases). The CDR3 totals 12 residues. Trimming left V 6 bases short and J 8 bases short, with 13 bases between. CDR1 MNHEY and CDR2 SMNVEV come from the germline V gene (reference sequence). The chain's CDR3 is CASSGHSKEAFF. The CDR3 DNA reads TGTGCCAGCAGCGGACATTCCAAGGAAGCTTTCTTT.

The V and J genes are TRBV10-1 and TRBJ2-7, with D tentatively TRBD1 (5 bases). This CDR3 spans 16 amino acids. Trimming shortened V by 0 bases and J by 5 bases, and 17 bases separated the two germline ends. The germline CDR1 and CDR2 sequences are WNHNN and SYGVQD (reference sequence). The chain's CDR3 is CASSESAAAGINEQYF. CDR3 in DNA: TGCGCCAGCAGTGAGTCCGCCGCCGCAGGGATCAACGAGCAGTACTTC.

V and J are TRBV28 and TRBJ2-5; 7 bases match TRBD1. The V segment lost 2 bases and the J segment 2 bases; nucleotides outside the gene matches: 8. CDR1 MDHEN and CDR2 SYDVKM come from the germline V gene. This CDR3 spans 16 amino acids. This CDR3 reads CASSLPKQGPQETQYF. The CDR3 nucleotides are TGTGCCAGCAGTTTACCTAAACAGGGGCCACAAGAGACCCAGTACTTC.

The V gene is TRBV5-6, the J gene TRBJ2-5; TRBD1 aligns across 10 bases. Germline CDR1 and CDR2: SGHDT and YYEEEE. This CDR3 contains 16 residues. The junction had 7 bases not matched to a gene; V was cut back by 0 bases and J by 5 bases. CDR3: CASSLETGGAVETQYF. The CDR3 DNA reads TGTGCCAGCAGCTTGGAGACAGGGGGCGCGGTCGAGACCCAGTACTTC.

The chain carries TRBV28 and TRBJ2-3; a possible D gene is TRBD2 (6 bases). With 3 bases removed from V and 8 bases from J, the gap between germline ends came to 15 bases. The CDR3 has 14 amino acids. The germline gives CDR1 MDHEN, CDR2 SYDVKM. The CDR3 here is CASSFQGGAGTQYF. CDR3 bases: TGTGCCAGCAGTTTTCAGGGCGGGGCCGGTACGCAGTATTTT. Filled out from reference TRBV28 and TRBJ2-3, the complete variable domain reads DVKVTQSSRYLVKRTGEKVFLECVQDMDHENMFWYRQDPGLGLRLIYFSYDVKMKEKGDIPEGYSVSREKKERFSLILESASTNQTSMYLCASSFQGGAGTQYFGPGTRLTVL.

V and J are TRBV7-9 and TRBJ2-1; 11 bases agree with TRBD2. The CDR3 runs to 15 residues. Unmatched junction bases numbered 7, after V lost 4 bases and J lost 8 bases. Germline V CDR1 and CDR2: SEHNR, FQNEAQ (reference sequence). The chain's CDR3 is CASSSSSGGWDEQFF. The DNA of the CDR3 is TGTGCCAGCAGCTCCTCTAGCGGGGGGTGGGATGAGCAGTTCTTC.

This chain uses TRBV11-2 with TRBJ1-2; perhaps TRBD1 as D (6 bases). The V gene lost 5 bases and the J gene lost 5 bases, with 18 bases spanning the gap. The CDR3 runs to 15 residues. Germline CDR1 and CDR2: SGHAT and FQNNGV. CDR3 in amino acids: CASSRYTGLPYGYTF. In nucleotides, the CDR3 is TGTGCCAGCAGCCGATACACAGGGCTCCCATATGGCTACACCTTC.